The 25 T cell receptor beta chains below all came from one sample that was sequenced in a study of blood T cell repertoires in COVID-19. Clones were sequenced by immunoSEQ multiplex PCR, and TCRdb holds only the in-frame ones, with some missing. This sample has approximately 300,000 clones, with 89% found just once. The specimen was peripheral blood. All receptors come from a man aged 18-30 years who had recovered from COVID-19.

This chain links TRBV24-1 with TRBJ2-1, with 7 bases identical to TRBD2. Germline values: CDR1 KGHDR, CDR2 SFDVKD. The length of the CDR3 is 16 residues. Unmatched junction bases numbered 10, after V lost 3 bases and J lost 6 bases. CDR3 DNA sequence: TGTGCCACCAGTGATCCGTCGGCGGGAGAAGGCAATGAGCAGTTCTTC. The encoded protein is CATSDPSAGEGNEQFF.

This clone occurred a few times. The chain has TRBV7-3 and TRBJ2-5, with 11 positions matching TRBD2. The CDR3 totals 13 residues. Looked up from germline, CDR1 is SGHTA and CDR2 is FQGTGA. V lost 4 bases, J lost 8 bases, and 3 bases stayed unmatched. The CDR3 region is CASSSTSGATQYF. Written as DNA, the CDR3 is TGTGCCAGCAGCTCGACTAGCGGGGCTACCCAGTACTTC.

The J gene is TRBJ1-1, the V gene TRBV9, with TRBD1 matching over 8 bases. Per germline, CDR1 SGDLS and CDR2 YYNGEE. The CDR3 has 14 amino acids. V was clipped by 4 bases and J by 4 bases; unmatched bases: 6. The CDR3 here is CASSPSTGATEAFF. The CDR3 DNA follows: TGTGCCAGCAGCCCATCGACAGGGGCCACTGAAGCTTTCTTT.

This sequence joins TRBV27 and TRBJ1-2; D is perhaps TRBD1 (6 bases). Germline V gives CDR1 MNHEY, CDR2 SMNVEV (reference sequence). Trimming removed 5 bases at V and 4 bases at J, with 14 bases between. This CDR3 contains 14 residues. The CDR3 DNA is TGTGCCAGCAGTCCAGGGGTGGTAGGCTATGGCTACACCTTC. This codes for CASSPGVVGYGYTF.

The CDR3 DNA follows: TGTGCCAGCAGCCATCTAGCGGAGGCCTACGAGCAGTACTTC. Translation: CASSHLAEAYEQYF. The chain joins TRBV3-1 (or the pseudogene TRBV3-2) to TRBJ2-7; 7 bases are a match to TRBD2. There are 14 residues in the CDR3. The germline V gene has CDR1 LGHDT and CDR2 YNNKEL (reference sequence). V lost 3 bases and J lost 2; bases outside the gene matches: 4.

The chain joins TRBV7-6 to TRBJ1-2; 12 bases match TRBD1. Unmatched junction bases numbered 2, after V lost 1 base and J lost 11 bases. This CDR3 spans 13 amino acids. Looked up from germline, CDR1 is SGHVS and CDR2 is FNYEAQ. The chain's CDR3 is CASSLGGQGAYTF. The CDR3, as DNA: TGTGCCAGCAGCTTAGGGGGACAGGGGGCTTACACCTTC.

This CDR3 reads CASSPSTGELVNEQFF. CDR3 DNA sequence: TGTGCCAGCAGCCCCTCGACAGGGGAGTTGGTCAATGAGCAGTTCTTC. The chain employs TRBV7-9 and TRBJ2-1, with 8 bases identical to TRBD1. J gave up 6 bases and V 5 bases, and 12 bases lay outside the gene matches. From germline, CDR1 is SEHNR and CDR2 FQNEAQ (reference sequence). This CDR3 contains 16 residues.

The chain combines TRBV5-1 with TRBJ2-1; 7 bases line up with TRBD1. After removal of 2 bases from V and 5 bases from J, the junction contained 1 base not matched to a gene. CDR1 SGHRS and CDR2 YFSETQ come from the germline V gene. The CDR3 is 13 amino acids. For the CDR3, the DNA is TGCGCCAGCAGCTTTGACAGGGACAATGAGCAGTTCTTC. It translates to CASSFDRDNEQFF.

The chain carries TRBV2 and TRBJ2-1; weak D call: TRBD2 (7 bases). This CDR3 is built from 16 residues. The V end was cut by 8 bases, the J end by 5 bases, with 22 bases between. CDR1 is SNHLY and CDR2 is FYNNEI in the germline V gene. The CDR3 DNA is TGTGCCAGCGTAGGAACGATTACAGGGACTAACAATGAGCAGTTCTTC. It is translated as CASVGTITGTNNEQFF.

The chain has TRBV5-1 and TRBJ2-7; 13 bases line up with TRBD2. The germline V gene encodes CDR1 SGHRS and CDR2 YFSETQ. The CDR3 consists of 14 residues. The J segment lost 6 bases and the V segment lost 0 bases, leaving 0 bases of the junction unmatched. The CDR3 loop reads CASSLGTSGSEQYF. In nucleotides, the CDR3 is TGCGCCAGCAGCTTGGGGACTAGCGGGAGCGAGCAGTACTTC.

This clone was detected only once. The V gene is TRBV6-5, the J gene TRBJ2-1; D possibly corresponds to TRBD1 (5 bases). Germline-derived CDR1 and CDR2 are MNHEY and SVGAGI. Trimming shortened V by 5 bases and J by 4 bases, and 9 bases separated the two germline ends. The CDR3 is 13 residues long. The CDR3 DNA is TGTGCCAGCAGTATTACAGGTTACAATGAGCAGTTCTTC. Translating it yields CASSITGYNEQFF.

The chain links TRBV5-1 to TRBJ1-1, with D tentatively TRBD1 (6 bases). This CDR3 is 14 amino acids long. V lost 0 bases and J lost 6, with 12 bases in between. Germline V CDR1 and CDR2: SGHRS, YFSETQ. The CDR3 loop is CASSLAGGGAEAFF. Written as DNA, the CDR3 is TGCGCCAGCAGCTTGGCTGGAGGGGGGGCTGAAGCTTTCTTT.

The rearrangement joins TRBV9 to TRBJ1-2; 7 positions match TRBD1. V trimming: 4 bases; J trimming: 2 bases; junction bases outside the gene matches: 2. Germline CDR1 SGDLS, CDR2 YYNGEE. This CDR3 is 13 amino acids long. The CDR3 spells CASSTQGNYGYTF. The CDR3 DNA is TGTGCCAGCAGCACACAGGGGAACTATGGCTACACCTTC.

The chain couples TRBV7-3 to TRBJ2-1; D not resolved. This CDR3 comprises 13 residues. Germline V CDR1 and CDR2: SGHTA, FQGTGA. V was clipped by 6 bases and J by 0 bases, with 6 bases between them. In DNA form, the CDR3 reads TGTGCCAGCAGTGCTAGCTCCTACAATGAGCAGTTCTTC. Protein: CASSASSYNEQFF.

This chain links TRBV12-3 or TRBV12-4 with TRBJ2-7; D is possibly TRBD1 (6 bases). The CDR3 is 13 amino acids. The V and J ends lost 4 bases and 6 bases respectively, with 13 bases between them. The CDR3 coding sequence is TGTGCCAGCAGTTCCAGGGGTACGTTCGAGCAGTACTTC. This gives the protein CASSSRGTFEQYF.

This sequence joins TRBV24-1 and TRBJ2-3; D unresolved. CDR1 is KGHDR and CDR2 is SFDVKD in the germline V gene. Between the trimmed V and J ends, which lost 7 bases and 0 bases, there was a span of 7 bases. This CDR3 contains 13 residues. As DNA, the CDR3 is TGTGCCACCAGCCTCACTAGCACAGATACGCAGTATTTT. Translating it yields CATSLTSTDTQYF.

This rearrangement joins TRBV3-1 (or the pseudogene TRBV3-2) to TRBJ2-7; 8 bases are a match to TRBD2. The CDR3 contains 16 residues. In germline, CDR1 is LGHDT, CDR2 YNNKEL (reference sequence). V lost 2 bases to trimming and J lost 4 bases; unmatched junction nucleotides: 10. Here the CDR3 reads CASSQFVGGEAYEQYF. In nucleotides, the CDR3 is TGTGCCAGCAGCCAATTCGTCGGGGGGGAAGCTTACGAGCAGTACTTC.

The CDR3 sequence is CASSPGGAPPEAFF. CDR3 nucleotide sequence: TGTGCCAGCAGCCCAGGGGGCGCCCCACCTGAAGCTTTCTTT. The chain recombines TRBV6-6 with TRBJ1-1; TRBD1 aligns across 8 bases. Germline trimming cut 6 bases from V and 6 bases from J; bases unmatched to any gene: 9. The CDR3 consists of 14 residues. CDR1 MNHNY and CDR2 SVGAGI come from the germline V gene (reference sequence).

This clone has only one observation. CDR3 sequence reads: CASSTRGEQYF. In nucleotides, the CDR3 is TGTGCCAGTAGTACCAGGGGGGAGCAGTACTTC. This sequence joins TRBV19 and TRBJ2-7; 7 bases match TRBD1. From germline, CDR1 is LNHDA and CDR2 SQIVND (reference sequence). CDR3 size: 11 residues. V lost 4 bases, J lost 7 bases, and 1 base stayed unmatched.

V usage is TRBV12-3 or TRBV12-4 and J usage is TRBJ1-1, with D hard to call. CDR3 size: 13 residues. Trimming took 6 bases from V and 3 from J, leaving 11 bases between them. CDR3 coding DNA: TGTGCCAGCAGGACGACAACCCACACTGAAGCTTTCTTT. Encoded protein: CASRTTTHTEAFF.

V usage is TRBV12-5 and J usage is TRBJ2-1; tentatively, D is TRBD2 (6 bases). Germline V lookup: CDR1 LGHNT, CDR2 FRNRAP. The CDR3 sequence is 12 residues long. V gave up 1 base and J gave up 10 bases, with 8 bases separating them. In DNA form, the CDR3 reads TGTGCTAGTGGTTTGGGCGCGGGGGAGCAGTTCTTC. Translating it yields CASGLGAGEQFF.

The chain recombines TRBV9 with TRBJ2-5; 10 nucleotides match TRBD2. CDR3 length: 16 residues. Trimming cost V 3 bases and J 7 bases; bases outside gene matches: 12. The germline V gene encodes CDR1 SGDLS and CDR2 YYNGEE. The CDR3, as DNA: TGTGCCAGCAGCGGTGGAGTAGCGGGGGGCCCACGGACCCAGTACTTC. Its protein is CASSGGVAGGPRTQYF.

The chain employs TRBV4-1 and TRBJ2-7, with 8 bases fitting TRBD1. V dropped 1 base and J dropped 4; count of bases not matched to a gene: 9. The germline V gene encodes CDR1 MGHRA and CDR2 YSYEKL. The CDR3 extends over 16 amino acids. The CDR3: CASSQGVGQGPYEQYF. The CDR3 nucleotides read TGCGCCAGCAGCCAAGGGGTAGGACAGGGCCCGTACGAGCAGTACTTC.

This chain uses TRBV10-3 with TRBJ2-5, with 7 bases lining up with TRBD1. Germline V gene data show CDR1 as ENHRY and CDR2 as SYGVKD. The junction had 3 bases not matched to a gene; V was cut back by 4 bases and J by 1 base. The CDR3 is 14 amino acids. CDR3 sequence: CAISGGQLQETQYF. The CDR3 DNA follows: TGTGCCATCAGTGGGGGACAGCTCCAAGAGACCCAGTACTTC.

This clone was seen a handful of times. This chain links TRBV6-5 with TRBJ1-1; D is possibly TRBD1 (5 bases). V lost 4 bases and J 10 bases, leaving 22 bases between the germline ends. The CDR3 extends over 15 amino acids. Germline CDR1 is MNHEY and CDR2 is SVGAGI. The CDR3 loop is CASSSGGGAPRGAFF. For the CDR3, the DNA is TGTGCCAGCAGTTCCGGGGGAGGGGCCCCACGGGGAGCTTTCTTT.